This T cell receptor (beta chain) comes out of a study of cytomegalovirus exposure and HLA in healthy donors. Study-wide background: From about 200 million T cells, an earlier analysis saw 120 million or so unique TCR beta sequences. Early release data held some 80 million unique TCRs from HLA-typed donors. Whole-study results and caveats: About 87% or about 30% of the time was how often most TCR beta V segments were productive, according to an earlier analysis.

60 Vbeta and 13 Jbeta primers were used in PCR. Clones were sequenced by immunoSEQ multiplex PCR, and TCRdb holds only the in-frame ones, with some missing. This table has more than 150,000 clones, 75% appearing once. With respect to this clone: Its antigen is unidentified.

Deletions cut 7 bases from V and 1 base from J, with 13 bases between. This CDR3 is built from 14 residues. The germline V gene has CDR1 KGHSH and CDR2 LQKENI. The chain links TRBV18 to TRBJ1-1; a weak D match, TRBD1 (5 bases). The receptor was isolated from a woman aged 40 to 49 in good health and CMV-seropositive. Sequencing used PBMCs. CDR3: CASCQGLGNTEAFF. DNA for the CDR3: TGTGCCAGCTGCCAGGGCCTCGGGAACACTGAAGCTTTCTTT.